The entry below describes one TCR beta chain. The antigen remains undetermined. Libraries were prepared by immunoSEQ multiplex PCR; TCRdb keeps only in-frame clonotypes and omits some of them. Of roughly 70,000 clones in the sample, over 85% were seen once. The data originate from a study of T cell clones after liver transplantation. Turning to the study itself: HCV positivity affected three of eight recipients; the rest lacked autoimmune or viral indications. Study results and limitations: In 5 of 8 subjects, circulating graft-donor-reactive CD4 TCRbeta sequences fell significantly after transplant.

The V and J ends lost 8 bases and 5 bases, in that order; junction bases with no gene match: 5. Germline-derived CDR1 and CDR2 are SNHLY and FYNNEI. The CDR3 loop spans 12 amino acids. The source is a human donor who received a liver transplant. The sequencing used CD4+ T cells from blood, collected before liver transplant. The chain employs TRBV2 and TRBJ2-7, with 8 bases matching TRBD2. The CDR3 DNA is TGTGCCAGCCACGGGGGGGGGAACGAGCAGTACTTC. Translating it yields CASHGGGNEQYF.